The entry below gives a single TCR beta chain sequence along with its context. These data belong to a study of blood T cell repertoires in COVID-19. Study-wide background: Sites across the United States, Italy and Spain contributed samples from acute and convalescent COVID-19. T cells, B-cell-depleted T cells, or PBMCs supplied cDNA or gDNA.

This CDR3 region has 15 residues. Germline V CDR1 and CDR2: LGHDT, YNNKEL (reference sequence). V was clipped by 0 bases and J by 5 bases, with 13 bases between them. Original processing notes: Reference gene primer amplification gave nucleated cell count estimates. Sequenced by immunoSEQ multiplex PCR; TCRdb stores in-frame clones only, minus some. Clone size and V and J calls were adopted from that table, with D and trimming inferred from the DNA. The repertoire includes some 20,000 clones, around 92% of them detected once, and approximately 5.2% sits in the top ten. The chain has TRBV3-1 (or the pseudogene TRBV3-2) and TRBJ2-5; D is possibly TRBD2 (6 bases). Sequenced material: peripheral blood. The receptor's source is a human donor in a cohort sampled during active COVID-19. The CDR3 loop reads CASSQDGGFGETQYF. CDR3 nucleotides: TGTGCCAGCAGCCAAGATGGAGGGTTCGGTGAGACCCAGTACTTC.